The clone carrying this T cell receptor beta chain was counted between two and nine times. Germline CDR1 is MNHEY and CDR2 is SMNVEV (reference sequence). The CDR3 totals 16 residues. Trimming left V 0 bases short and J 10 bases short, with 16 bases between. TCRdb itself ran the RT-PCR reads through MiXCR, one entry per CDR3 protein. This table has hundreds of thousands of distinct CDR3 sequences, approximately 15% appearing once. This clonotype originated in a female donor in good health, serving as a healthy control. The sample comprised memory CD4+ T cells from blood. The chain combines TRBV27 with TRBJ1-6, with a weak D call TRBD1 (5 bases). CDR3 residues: CASSLSWGRVPSPLHF. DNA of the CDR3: TGTGCCAGCAGTTTATCCTGGGGCAGGGTGCCCTCACCCCTCCACTTT.